This T cell receptor (beta chain) was captured in a study of spatial heterogeneity in lung cancer. Specified time point: blood at routine non-recurrence follow-up after resection. Looked up from germline, CDR1 is SGHRS and CDR2 is YFSETQ. The CDR3 loop spans 14 amino acids. The ends were cut back, 0 bases at V and 2 bases at J, with 6 bases in the middle. TCRdb redid the calling of the 5' RACE reads with MiXCR, one entry per CDR3 protein. The table has approximately 20,000 distinct CDR3 sequences, about 9.1% seen once. This clonotype has just a few counts. The specimen comprised PBMCs, sampled at follow-up. The chain carries TRBV5-1 and TRBJ2-1; perhaps TRBD1 as D (6 bases). This TCR derives from a female donor with early-stage non-small cell lung cancer. Here the CDR3 DNA reads TGCGCCAGCAGCTTGGACAGGGCCTACAATGAGCAGTTCTTC. This encodes CASSLDRAYNEQFF.